Each of the 15 T cell receptor beta chains below was sequenced from the same sample in a study of Graves' ophthalmopathy and Graves' hyperthyroidism. Amplified TCR beta CDR3 regions were obtained using RNA transcripts as template. After a first-round RT-PCR with HTBI primers, a second-round multiplex PCR was run. TCRdb passed the multiplex PCR reads through MiXCR, listing each CDR3 protein once. The sample holds some 750,000 distinct CDR3 sequences, 40% seen once. The sequencing sample was made of peripheral blood. These receptors came from an adult man with Graves' ophthalmopathy.

This clonotype was picked up a small number of times. The chain has TRBV20-1 and TRBJ1-1, with D possibly being TRBD1 (6 bases). Germline assignment: CDR1 DFQATT and CDR2 SNEGSKA (reference sequence). The CDR3 covers 12 residues. In nucleotides, the CDR3 is TGCAGCTCGACAGGTAAATACACTGAAGCTTTCTTT. Translating gives CSSTGKYTEAFF.

The genes are TRBV29-1 and TRBJ2-5, with 11 positions matching TRBD1. Germline loops: CDR1 SQVTM, CDR2 ANQGSEA. The CDR3 runs to 14 residues. V was pared by 6 bases and J by 2 bases, with 5 bases of the junction left unmatched. CDR3 DNA: TGCAGCGTCGGGACAGGGGGTCTACAAGAGACCCAGTACTTC. Translating it yields CSVGTGGLQETQYF.

This clonotype was seen a few times. J is TRBJ1-2 and V is TRBV9; D is ambiguous. CDR3 length: 12 amino acids. The germline CDR1 and CDR2 sequences are SGDLS and YYNGEE. V was clipped by 7 bases and J by 4 bases, with 11 bases between them. The CDR3 DNA sequence: TGTGCCAGCTCACCGGACGTCTATGGCTACACCTTC. Translated: CASSPDVYGYTF. The full variable domain, completed using reference TRBV9 and TRBJ1-2, is DSGVTQTPKHLITATGQRVTLRCSPRSGDLSVYWYQQSLDQGLQFLIQYYNGEERAKGNILERFSAQQFPDLHSELNLSSLELGDSALYFCASSPDVYGYTFGSGTRLTVV.

This clonotype appeared many times. The chain employs TRBV7-8 and TRBJ2-7; D perhaps matches TRBD2 (5 bases). This CDR3 spans 13 amino acids. The germline gives CDR1 SGHVS, CDR2 FQNEAQ. V was cut by 5 bases and J by 2 bases, with 10 bases left in between. This chain's CDR3 is CASSTDYPYEQYF. The CDR3, as DNA: TGTGCCAGCAGCACCGACTACCCCTACGAGCAGTACTTC. The entire variable domain, with the rest obtained from reference TRBV7-8 and TRBJ2-7, is as follows: GAGVSQSPRYKVAKRGQDVALRCDPISGHVSLFWYQQALGQGPEFLTYFQNEAQLDKSGLPSDRFFAERPEGSVSTLKIQRTQQEDSAVYLCASSTDYPYEQYFGPGTRLTVT.

This chain uses TRBV2 with TRBJ2-5, with 9 nucleotides matching TRBD2. J gave up 8 bases and V 7 bases, and 11 bases lay outside the gene matches. The germline CDR1 and CDR2 sequences are SNHLY and FYNNEI. The CDR3 is 14 amino acids. The CDR3 region has the DNA TGTGCCAGCAACCTCAGCGGGGGGCAAGGTACCCAGTACTTC. It specifies CASNLSGGQGTQYF.

This clonotype has just one count. This rearrangement joins TRBV10-1 to TRBJ1-5; weak D call: TRBD1 (5 bases). The CDR3 runs to 11 residues. Germline CDR1 is WNHNN and CDR2 is SYGVQD (reference sequence). The CDR3 DNA reads as TGCGCACAGGTCGGCGATCAGCCCCAGCATTTT. Protein product: CAQVGDQPQHF.

The V and J genes are TRBV25-1 and TRBJ1-2; D gene ambiguous. The CDR3 is made up of 13 amino acids. Trimming took off 3 bases at V and 2 bases at J, with 7 bases between the two ends. Germline V gene lookup returns CDR1 MGHDK and CDR2 SYGVNS. The CDR3 loop is CASSDRPNYGYTF. The CDR3 DNA is TGTGCCAGCAGTGATAGACCAAACTATGGCTACACCTTC.

The rearrangement links TRBV25-1 to TRBJ1-3; 9 positions agree with TRBD1. The length of the CDR3 is 16 residues. V was pared by 8 bases and J by 2 bases, with 10 bases of the junction left unmatched. The germline V gene has CDR1 MGHDK and CDR2 SYGVNS. CDR3 sequence reads: CASVKATGGPGNTIYF. The CDR3 nucleotides read TGTGCCAGCGTGAAAGCGACAGGGGGACCTGGAAACACCATATATTTT.

The count of this clonotype is one. The CDR3 loop is CASSPGQASHVEKLFF. The CDR3 DNA sequence: TGTGCCAGCAGCCCTGGACAGGCCTCCCATGTCGAAAAACTGTTTTTT. The chain combines TRBV9 with TRBJ1-4; 7 positions match TRBD1. CDR1 is SGDLS and CDR2 is YYNGEE in the germline V gene. This CDR3 region has 16 residues. V trimming: 4 bases; J trimming: 8 bases; junction bases outside the gene matches: 14.

V gene TRBV29-1 combines with J gene TRBJ1-1; 8 positions match TRBD1. Germline V CDR1 and CDR2: SQVTM, ANQGSEA. CDR3 size: 11 residues. With 6 bases clipped from V and 11 bases from J, the junction kept 8 bases outside the gene matches. DNA for the CDR3: TGCAGCGTGGGACAACAGGGGGAGGCTTTCTTT. Protein sequence: CSVGQQGEAFF.

This clonotype was picked up a small number of times. The chain uses TRBV6-5 and TRBJ1-2, with no clear D. The CDR3 spans 14 residues. Trimming shortened V by 2 bases and J by 4 bases, and 11 bases separated the two germline ends. Germline assignment: CDR1 MNHEY and CDR2 SVGAGI. The CDR3 DNA follows: TGTGCCAGCAGTTACGGGTCGAAGGGCTATGGCTACACCTTC. It specifies CASSYGSKGYGYTF.

Notes on this clonotype: At one end, the junction sequence differs from germline, possibly due to a read error. The CDR3 DNA follows: TGTGCCAGCAGTTACGTGCGGGACAGGGAATTTTCCCAGCATTTT. Translating gives CASSYVRDREFSQHF. The chain combines TRBV10-3 with TRBJ1-5; the match to TRBD1 covers 9 bases. The CDR3 covers 15 residues. Germline V gene lookup returns CDR1 ENHRY and CDR2 SYGVKD.

This clonotype was seen a handful of times. The chain couples TRBV7-3 to TRBJ2-7; 7 bases align to TRBD1. The CDR3 loop spans 13 amino acids. The V segment lost 11 bases and the J segment 1 base; nucleotides outside the gene matches: 8. CDR1 and CDR2 (germline): SGHTA, FQGTGA. CDR3 nucleotide sequence: TGTGCCGCGCAGAGGGACAGTTCCTACGAGCAGTACTTC. Amino acids: CAAQRDSSYEQYF. Complete variable domain (other parts from reference TRBV7-3 and TRBJ2-7): GAGVSQTPSNKVTEKGKYVELRCDPISGHTALYWYRQSLGQGPEFLIYFQGTGAADDSGLPNDRFFAVRPEGSVSTLKIQRTERGDSAVYLCAAQRDSSYEQYFGPGTRLTVT.

Ten or more counts support this clonotype. V and J are TRBV2 and TRBJ1-4; the match to TRBD1 covers 8 bases. The CDR3 is 17 residues long. The germline V gene has CDR1 SNHLY and CDR2 FYNNEI. With 3 bases clipped from V and 7 bases from J, the junction kept 13 bases outside the gene matches. The CDR3 coding sequence is TGTGCCAGCAGTGAGGTCGAAGAGCGACAGGGGCGTGAAAAACTGTTTTTT. Translation: CASSEVEERQGREKLFF.

The chain has TRBV2 and TRBJ2-2; 8 bases match TRBD1. V gave up 6 bases and J gave up 3 bases; unmatched junction bases: 3. The CDR3 totals 14 residues. The germline gives CDR1 SNHLY, CDR2 FYNNEI. CDR3 sequence (DNA): TGTGCCAGCAGGGACAGGGTGGACACCGGGGAGCTGTTTTTT. Protein sequence: CASRDRVDTGELFF.